What follows are 2 T cell receptor beta chains derived from one specimen sequenced in a study of Ad26.COV2.S vaccination and SARS-CoV-2 variants. Some clones are missing from TCRdb's copy, which holds only in-frame ones; the method was immunoSEQ multiplex PCR. Of some 350,000 clones detected, under 95% appear once; the ten largest clones hold 3% to 5%. Sequencing was performed on peripheral blood, taken after recovery from COVID-19. The receptors were sampled from a human donor who had recovered from COVID-19.

The chain has TRBV4-1 and TRBJ1-1, with 7 bases identical to TRBD1. In germline, CDR1 is MGHRA, CDR2 YSYEKL. V shed 0 bases, J shed 11 bases, and the junction held 24 bases outside the gene matches. The CDR3 is made up of 19 amino acids. CDR3 in DNA: TGCGCCAGCAGCCAAGACCTGACAGGGAACTTAGGCCGAACACTGAAGGCTTTCTTT. As protein: CASSQDLTGNLGRTLKAFF.

The CDR3 region is CASSPSIERGQVYEQYF. The CDR3 DNA is TGTGCCAGCTCACCAAGTATAGAGCGGGGGCAAGTCTACGAGCAGTACTTC. V gene TRBV18 combines with J gene TRBJ2-7; TRBD2 agrees at 8 bases. CDR1 is KGHSH and CDR2 is LQKENI in the germline V gene. The CDR3 contains 17 residues. The V gene end was trimmed by 2 bases and the J gene end by 3 bases; junction bases not matched to a gene: 12.